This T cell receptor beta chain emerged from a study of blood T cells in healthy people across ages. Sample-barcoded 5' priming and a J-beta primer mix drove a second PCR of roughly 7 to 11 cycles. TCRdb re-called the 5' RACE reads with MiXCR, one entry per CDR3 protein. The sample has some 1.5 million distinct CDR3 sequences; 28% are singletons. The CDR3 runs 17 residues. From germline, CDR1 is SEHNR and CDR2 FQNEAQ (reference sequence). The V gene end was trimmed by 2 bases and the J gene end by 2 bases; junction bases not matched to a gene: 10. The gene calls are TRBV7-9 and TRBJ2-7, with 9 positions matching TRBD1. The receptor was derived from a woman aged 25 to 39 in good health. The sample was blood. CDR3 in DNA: TGTGCCAGCAGCTTAAGCCCCCCGGACAGGGGTGCCTACGAGCAGTACTTC. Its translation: CASSLSPPDRGAYEQYF.